Listed below are T cell receptor beta chains from one sample, sequenced in a study of shared clonotypes between healthy human individuals. Method: immunoSEQ multiplex PCR; TCRdb's copy keeps in-frame clones and lacks some. The data show roughly 1 million clones, roughly 74% seen once. Sequencing was done on a sample of memory CD4+ T cells from PBMCs. Every receptor here comes from a man aged 18 to 29 in good health. Some clones in this sample may be carry-over from other donors' samples. Both conserved end residues are part of each CDR3. A D gene is named only where the DNA matches it firmly. The size field is filled for only some rows; it gives once, few, many or a size class.

J,D,size,V,DNA,CDR3
TRBJ2-1,.,.,TRBV6-4,TGTGCCAGCAGTGACCTACTACTAGCCCGGAGATATGAGCAGTTCTTC,CASSDLLLARRYEQFF
TRBJ1-2,.,.,TRBV11-2,TGTGCCAGCAGCTCAAGAAAGGGCAGGGACTATGGCTACACCTTC,CASSSRKGRDYGYTF
TRBJ2-3,TRBD2,.,TRBV30,TGTGCCTGGGCAAGCGGGGATAGCACAGATACGCAGTATTTT,CAWASGDSTDTQYF
TRBJ2-5,.,.,TRBV5-4,TGTGCCAGCAGCACTACTAGGAGCGAAAAGACCCAGTACTTC,CASSTTRSEKTQYF
TRBJ2-3,TRBD2,.,TRBV30,TGTGCCTGGAGTGTACGGCCTAGCGGGAGAAGAAGGGCAGATACGCAGTATTTT,CAWSVRPSGRRRADTQYF
TRBJ1-1,.,few,TRBV30,TGTGCCTGGAGTCGGAACACTGAAGCTTTCTTT,CAWSRNTEAFF
TRBJ1-1,.,.,TRBV18,TGTGCCAGCTCGCCCCCCTGGGACCACACTGAAGCTTTCTTT,CASSPPWDHTEAFF
TRBJ2-3,.,.,TRBV15,TGTGCCACCAGCAGTGCCAAATCAGATACGCAGTATTTT,CATSSAKSDTQYF
TRBJ1-1,.,once,TRBV12-5,TGTGCTAGTGGCCTAGGGGGATTCAACACTGAAGCTTTCTTT,CASGLGGFNTEAFF
TRBJ1-1,.,.,TRBV28,TGTGCCAGCAGTTTAACTGCCCTCATGAACACTGAAGCTTTCTTT,CASSLTALMNTEAFF
TRBJ1-2,.,.,TRBV28,TGTGCCAGCAGTACCATGTCGGGGGGCTTTGGCTACACCTTC,CASSTMSGGFGYTF
TRBJ1-2,.,.,TRBV11-2,TGTGCCAGCAGCCCCGTCAGGGGAGGGAACTATGGCTACACCTTC,CASSPVRGGNYGYTF
TRBJ2-7,.,few,TRBV5-6,TGTGCCAGCAGCTTGGCAGGAGAGCAGTACTTC,CASSLAGEQYF
TRBJ2-1,.,.,TRBV29-1,TGCAGCGTTGAAGCGGTCTGGACAGCTAATCAACAGTTCTTC,CSVEAVWTANQQFF
TRBJ2-7,TRBD2,.,TRBV7-2,TGTGCCAGCGGCCCACTGCAGCGGGAGGAATACGAGCAGTACTTC,CASGPLQREEYEQYF
TRBJ2-3,TRBD1,once,TRBV9,TGTGCCAGCAGCGTAGGGGGGACAGGGGATACGCAGTATTTT,CASSVGGTGDTQYF
TRBJ1-2,TRBD1,.,TRBV25-1,TGTGCCAGCAACAAGGACAGGTGGTACTATGGCTACACCTTC,CASNKDRWYYGYTF
TRBJ1-5,.,.,TRBV6-5,TGTGCCAGCAGTTACTCTACAGGGCTTGGTCAGCCCCAGCATTTT,CASSYSTGLGQPQHF
TRBJ2-2,TRBD1,few,TRBV29-1,TGCAGCGTGACAGGGGGCGCGGGCGGGGAGCTGTTTTTT,CSVTGGAGGELFF
TRBJ2-7,.,once,TRBV4-1,TGCGCCAGCAGCCAGGTTGCTCTCTCCTACGAGCAGTACTTC,CASSQVALSYEQYF
TRBJ2-7,TRBD2,.,TRBV7-2,TGTGCCAGCAGCCACGTGGGGGAGGGACCCTACGAGCAGTACTTC,CASSHVGEGPYEQYF
TRBJ2-1,TRBD2,.,TRBV11-3,TGTGCCAGCAGCTCCCGGGACGGGAGGATTGACAATGAGCAGTTCTTC,CASSSRDGRIDNEQFF
TRBJ1-1,.,.,TRBV6-1,TGTGCCAGCAGTGAAGCGGCAGGGACTTACACTGAAGCTTTCTTT,CASSEAAGTYTEAFF
TRBJ2-2,.,.,TRBV7-3,TGTGCCAGCAGCTACCTAGTAAACACCGGGGAGCTGTTTTTT,CASSYLVNTGELFF
TRBJ1-5,TRBD1,.,TRBV28,TGTGCCAGCAGAATTGGACAGGGAAGCAATCAGCCCCAGCATTTT,CASRIGQGSNQPQHF
TRBJ2-5,TRBD2,.,TRBV10-3,TGTGCCATCAAATCTCGGGAGGCCCTAGAGACCCAGTACTTC,CAIKSREALETQYF
TRBJ2-7,TRBD1,.,TRBV2,TGTGCCAGCAGTGAAAGTGGAAGGGGGCTTCAGCAGTACTTC,CASSESGRGLQQYF
TRBJ1-5,.,.,TRBV12-2,TGTGCAAGTCGCCCCTCGCCCCAGCATTTT,CASRPSPQHF
TRBJ1-3,.,.,TRBV5-1,TGCGCCAGCACCGAAGTAGACCCATCTGGAAACACCATATATTTT,CASTEVDPSGNTIYF
TRBJ2-3,.,.,TRBV7-3,TGTGCCAGCAGCTTATTAGGTGGAATACCCACAGATACGCAGTATTTT,CASSLLGGIPTDTQYF
TRBJ2-5,TRBD1,.,TRBV9,TGTGCCAGCAGCGTAGCTGGGACAGATGAGGAGACCCAGTACTTC,CASSVAGTDEETQYF
TRBJ1-2,TRBD1,.,TRBV15,TGTGCCACCAGCACCTCGGACAGGAGGGGCTACACCTTC,CATSTSDRRGYTF
TRBJ2-3,TRBD2,once,TRBV19,TGTGCCAGTAGTACCCCTAGCGGGAGGGCCCTGTTGACAGATACGCAGTATTTT,CASSTPSGRALLTDTQYF
TRBJ1-2,TRBD1,.,TRBV6-1,TGTGCCAGCAGTGAAGCGCGGACAGGGGTGTTTATCAACTATGGCTACACCTTC,CASSEARTGVFINYGYTF
TRBJ2-1,TRBD2,.,TRBV4-1,TGCGCCAGCAGCCTCCGACTAGCGGGATTCACGGAGCAGTTCTTC,CASSLRLAGFTEQFF
TRBJ1-1,.,.,TRBV2,TGTGCCAGCGAGGGTCCCTTCAGGAACACTGAAGCTTTCTTT,CASEGPFRNTEAFF
TRBJ2-7,TRBD1,.,TRBV11-3,TGTGCCAGCAGTACAGGGGGTCAAGCCTACGAGCAGTACTTC,CASSTGGQAYEQYF
TRBJ2-2,TRBD1,.,TRBV29-1,TGCAGCGTTGCAACGAGGGTAGGACAGGGGGACACCGGGGAGCTGTTTTTT,CSVATRVGQGDTGELFF
TRBJ2-7,.,.,TRBV5-5,TGTGCCAGCAGCTTGGCCGCCGGTTACGAGCAGTACTTC,CASSLAAGYEQYF
TRBJ1-5,.,.,TRBV28,TGTGCCAGCAGCCAGGACGGAAAGGGTAATCAGCCCCAGCATTTT,CASSQDGKGNQPQHF
TRBJ1-5,.,.,TRBV6-5,TGTGCCAGCAGTGCCCTAGGCAATCAGCCCCAGCATTTT,CASSALGNQPQHF
TRBJ1-2,.,.,TRBV19,TGTGCCAGTAGCCGGCTGGGGTCCGGCTATGGCTACACCTTC,CASSRLGSGYGYTF
TRBJ1-2,.,.,TRBV27,TGTGCCAGCAGTTTTTTCCCCGCCGCACGGGGGAACTATGGCTACACCTTC,CASSFFPAARGNYGYTF
TRBJ1-3,.,.,TRBV2,TGTGCCAGCAGGGCGGGGACTGGAAACACCATATATTTT,CASRAGTGNTIYF